The clone carrying this TCR beta chain was seen repeatedly, ten times or more. Its antigen is undetermined. This sample is part of a study of blood T cells in healthy people across ages. Alongside a J-beta primer mix, a sample-barcoded 5' primer served in a second PCR lasting about 7 to 11 cycles. TCRdb reprocessed the 5' RACE reads via MiXCR and lists one record per CDR3 protein. This sample has 870,000 or so distinct CDR3 sequences, with 29% found just once. Study results and caveats: No conclusive comparison of naive versus antigen-experienced cells was possible with unsorted PBMCs.

Around 10 milliliters of peripheral blood were drawn from each donor. Sequencing was done on a sample of blood. This clonotype was sampled from a woman over 75 in good health.

The CDR3 coding sequence is TGTGCCAGCAGTTTAGAGATGGGCAGAGAGACCCAGTACTTC. Its translation: CASSLEMGRETQYF. The J gene is TRBJ2-5, the V gene TRBV12-3 or TRBV12-4; D unclear. This CDR3 has 14 residues. V was shortened by 1 base and J by 4 bases, with 10 bases between the two germline ends.